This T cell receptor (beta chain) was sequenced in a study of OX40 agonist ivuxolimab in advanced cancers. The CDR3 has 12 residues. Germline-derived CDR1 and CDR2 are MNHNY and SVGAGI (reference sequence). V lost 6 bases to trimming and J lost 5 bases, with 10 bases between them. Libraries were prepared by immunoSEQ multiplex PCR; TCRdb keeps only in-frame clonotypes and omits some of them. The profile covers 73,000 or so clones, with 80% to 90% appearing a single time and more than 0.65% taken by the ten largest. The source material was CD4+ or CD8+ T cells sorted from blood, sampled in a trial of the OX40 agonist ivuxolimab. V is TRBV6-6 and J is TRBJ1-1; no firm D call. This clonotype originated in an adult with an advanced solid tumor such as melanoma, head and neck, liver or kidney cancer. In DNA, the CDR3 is TGTGCCAGCAGCAACGTGAGGACTGAAGCTTTCTTT. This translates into CASSNVRTEAFF.